This TCR beta chain was found in a study of T cells in Graves' hyperthyroidism and ophthalmopathy. The CDR3 loop spans 14 amino acids. In germline, CDR1 is SGHVS, CDR2 FQNEAQ. This clonotype was counted many times. An end of the junction differs from the germline gene, which may be a read error. Ophthalmopathy cases met thresholds of Clinical Activity Score at least 3, NOSPECS grade at least 4 and duration under 3 months. RNA transcripts served as the template for amplifying TCR beta CDR3 regions. In the first-round RT-PCR of the TCR CDR3, the HTBI primer set was used. TCRdb re-called the multiplex PCR reads through MiXCR, storing one row per CDR3 protein. The table has 640,000 or so distinct CDR3 sequences, 14% to 15% seen once.

Material: blood. The chain employs TRBV7-8 and TRBJ1-2; D uncertain. This TCR came from a middle-aged woman with Graves' ophthalmopathy. In nucleotides, the CDR3 is TGTGCCAGCAGCTTAGTCGGCAGGACCTATGACTACACCTTC. Encoded protein: CASSLVGRTYDYTF.